This TCR beta chain is from a study of blood T cell repertoires in COVID-19. Study overall: The United States, Italy and Spain provided the acute and convalescent COVID-19 samples. PBMCs, B-cell-depleted T cells, or T cells were the source of the cDNA or gDNA that made up the material.

Per the original data handling: Reference gene primer amplification yielded estimated nucleated cell counts. Method: immunoSEQ multiplex PCR; TCRdb's copy keeps in-frame clones and lacks some. V and J calls and clone size are as listed in that table; D and trimming were resolved from the DNA. The sample yields around 200,000 clones, over 75% seen once. Specimen: peripheral blood. The source is a man aged 40-49 years with active or convalescent COVID-19.

CDR3 DNA: TGCGCCAGCAGCCAAGGCGCCGGGGAGACCCAGTACTTC. It specifies CASSQGAGETQYF. The chain joins TRBV4-3 to TRBJ2-5; no clear D gene. Deletions cut 1 base from V and 5 bases from J, with 8 bases between. Germline CDR1 LGHNA, CDR2 YSLEER. The CDR3 runs to 13 residues.